What follows is one TCR beta chain and its context. The sample is drawn from a study of blood T cell repertoires in COVID-19. TCRdb keeps only in-frame clones here, not all; method: immunoSEQ multiplex PCR. This table has some 98,000 clones, approximately 86% appearing once. The CDR3 contains 14 residues. Germline loops: CDR1 SGHVS, CDR2 FQNEAQ. V was cut by 4 bases and J by 4 bases, with 13 bases left in between. This chain uses TRBV7-8 with TRBJ1-2; tentative D call: TRBD1 (6 bases). This TCR was recovered from a man in his sixties or seventies with active or convalescent COVID-19. The sequencing input was peripheral blood. The chain's CDR3 is CASSSTQGLYGYTF. The DNA for the CDR3 is TGTGCCAGCAGCTCTACGCAGGGGCTCTATGGCTACACCTTC.